Shown below are 26 T cell receptor beta chains from a single sample sequenced in a study of blood T cell repertoires in COVID-19 (dated by TCRdb to about 2020). Library generation was performed with the immunoSEQ multiplex PCR assay. What TCRdb holds here is the immuneACCESS table cut down to in-frame rearrangements. Part of the clones is not present; checked against another copy, under half of the missing clones reflect an unresolved V gene, and the others are unexplained. The sample table records some 270,000 clones; about nine tenths of these occur just once. The biggest ten clones account for about 8.8% of the sample. The sequenced material came from peripheral blood. These receptor sequences come from a middle-aged man with active or convalescent COVID-19.

V usage is TRBV5-4 and J usage is TRBJ1-3, with D perhaps matching TRBD1 (5 bases). This CDR3 region has 14 residues. V shed 1 base and J shed 3 bases, with 8 bases lying between them. Germline CDR1 is SGHNT and CDR2 is YYREEE (reference sequence). The CDR3 reads CASSLRGSGNTIYF. For the CDR3, the DNA is TGTGCCAGCAGCTTGAGGGGTAGTGGAAACACCATATATTTT.

The chain couples TRBV5-1 to TRBJ2-2; TRBD2 might be the D (6 bases). V lost 4 bases, J lost 4 bases, and 11 bases lay in between. The CDR3 totals 14 residues. Germline assignment: CDR1 SGHRS and CDR2 YFSETQ. The CDR3 DNA sequence: TGCGCCAGCAGCCCTGGGGGGATCACCGGGGAGCTGTTTTTT. This codes for CASSPGGITGELFF.

CDR3 protein: CAWSVGVASTDTQYF. DNA of the CDR3: TGTGCCTGGAGTGTAGGGGTCGCTAGCACAGATACGCAGTATTTT. The chain has TRBV30 and TRBJ2-3; D perhaps matches TRBD1 (5 bases). Germline assignment: CDR1 GTSNPN and CDR2 SVGIG (reference sequence). This CDR3 is built from 15 residues. Trimming took 0 bases from V and 0 from J, leaving 10 bases between them.

CDR3 sequence: CASSPEAGGSETQYF. The CDR3 bases are TGTGCCAGCAGCCCGGAAGCGGGAGGTTCGGAGACCCAGTACTTC. The V and J genes are TRBV7-8 and TRBJ2-5; TRBD2 matches 9 bases. This CDR3 is 15 amino acids long. The J segment lost 5 bases and the V segment lost 5 bases, leaving 9 bases of the junction unmatched. The germline gives CDR1 SGHVS, CDR2 FQNEAQ.

This chain uses TRBV6-5 with TRBJ2-7, with D hard to call. V was shortened by 6 bases and J by 4 bases, with 10 bases between the two germline ends. The V gene's germline CDR1 is MNHEY and CDR2 SVGAGI. The CDR3 consists of 12 residues. CDR3 region: CASRPPRYEQYF. DNA of the CDR3: TGTGCCAGCAGGCCCCCGAGATACGAGCAGTACTTC.

The chain recombines TRBV3-1 (or the pseudogene TRBV3-2) with TRBJ2-3; 7 bases match TRBD1. Germline CDR1 LGHDT, CDR2 YNNKEL (reference sequence). There are 16 residues in the CDR3. V was pared by 4 bases and J by 4 bases, with 11 bases of the junction left unmatched. The CDR3 DNA reads TGTGCCAGCAGCCTTGCGACAGGGTGGAATCCAGATACGCAGTATTTT. The encoded protein is CASSLATGWNPDTQYF.

The V gene is TRBV20-1, the J gene TRBJ2-1; D is possibly TRBD2 (5 bases). Trimming took off 6 bases at V and 9 bases at J, with 9 bases between the two ends. The germline gives CDR1 DFQATT, CDR2 SNEGSKA (reference sequence). The CDR3 runs 10 residues. CDR3 region: CSAQRSEQFF. The CDR3 nucleotides read TGCAGTGCCCAGCGGTCTGAGCAGTTCTTC.

The chain carries TRBV5-4 and TRBJ2-2, with 16 bases matching TRBD2. V shed 5 bases, J shed 7 bases, and the junction held 14 bases outside the gene matches. The CDR3 sequence is 19 residues long. The germline gives CDR1 SGHNT, CDR2 YYREEE (reference sequence). CDR3 amino acids: CASRPDYGTSGRVSGELFF. CDR3 nucleotides: TGTGCCAGCAGACCAGATTATGGGACTAGCGGGAGGGTGAGCGGGGAGCTGTTTTTT.

J is TRBJ1-6 and V is TRBV6-5; D call uncertain. Germline assignment: CDR1 MNHEY and CDR2 SVGAGI. This CDR3 comprises 14 residues. The ends were cut back, 0 bases at V and 6 bases at J, with 6 bases in the middle. The CDR3 DNA follows: TGTGCCAGCAGTTACTCCGCCAGTAATTCACCCCTCCACTTT. It encodes CASSYSASNSPLHF.

Remarks on this clone: Distinct nucleotide sequences in the sample also encode this CDR3. The chain employs TRBV12-3 or TRBV12-4 and TRBJ2-7; no definite D call. This CDR3 is built from 12 residues. Trimming removed 3 bases at V and 2 bases at J, with 5 bases between. The CDR3 protein is CASSFGTYEQYF. CDR3 bases: TGTGCCAGCAGTTTTGGCACCTACGAGCAGTACTTC.

The rearrangement joins TRBV5-1 to TRBJ1-3, with D possibly being TRBD1 (5 bases). Germline-derived CDR1 and CDR2 are SGHRS and YFSETQ. The CDR3 loop spans 13 amino acids. V gave up 5 bases and J gave up 4 bases, with 10 bases separating them. The CDR3: CASRTARGNTIYF. In nucleotides, the CDR3 is TGCGCCAGCAGGACAGCTAGGGGAAACACCATATATTTT.

The J gene is TRBJ2-2, the V gene TRBV5-1, with D tentatively TRBD2 (6 bases). Germline V gene data show CDR1 as SGHRS and CDR2 as YFSETQ. The V end was cut by 9 bases, the J end by 6 bases, with 18 bases between. The CDR3 is 14 residues long. The CDR3 spells CATHPGRSAGELFF. The CDR3, as DNA: TGCGCCACCCATCCAGGGAGGTCGGCCGGGGAGCTGTTTTTT.

This clone has a single count. The genes are TRBV9 and TRBJ1-1; 9 bases agree with TRBD1. J gave up 3 bases and V 5 bases, and 11 bases lay outside the gene matches. This CDR3 has 16 residues. The germline V gene encodes CDR1 SGDLS and CDR2 YYNGEE. CDR3 sequence: CASRFPLDRGDTEAFF. CDR3 nucleotide sequence: TGTGCCAGCAGATTCCCCCTCGACAGGGGGGACACTGAAGCTTTCTTT.

This sequence joins TRBV20-1 and TRBJ2-3; D is uncertain. This CDR3 region has 11 residues. Germline CDR1 reads DFQATT; CDR2 reads SNEGSKA (reference sequence). V was clipped by 6 bases and J by 6 bases, with 10 bases between them. Written as DNA, the CDR3 is TGCAGTGCACCTCTTGCGGATACGCAGTATTTT. It is translated as CSAPLADTQYF.

This chain uses TRBV4-1 with TRBJ2-7, with 9 bases lining up with TRBD1. This CDR3 contains 15 residues. Germline-derived CDR1 and CDR2 are MGHRA and YSYEKL. V lost 1 base and J lost 3; bases outside the gene matches: 4. In DNA, the CDR3 is TGCGCCAGCAGCCAAGGGGACAGGGTTTACTACGAGCAGTACTTC. Translating it yields CASSQGDRVYYEQYF.

The V and J genes are TRBV3-1 (or the pseudogene TRBV3-2) and TRBJ2-1; D not certain. The CDR3 covers 15 residues. V dropped 0 bases and J dropped 2 bases, with 8 bases sitting between them. Germline V gene lookup returns CDR1 LGHDT and CDR2 YNNKEL (reference sequence). CDR3 nucleotide sequence: TGTGCCAGCAGCCAAGATCAGGTCCCCTACAATGAGCAGTTCTTC. Amino acids: CASSQDQVPYNEQFF.

The V and J genes are TRBV4-1 and TRBJ1-4; D is undetermined. The V end lost 4 bases, the J end lost 0 bases, and 6 bases lay between the germline ends. The CDR3 loop spans 14 amino acids. Germline V CDR1 and CDR2: MGHRA, YSYEKL. CDR3 protein: CASSLTATNEKLFF. The DNA for the CDR3 is TGCGCCAGCAGCCTGACTGCAACTAATGAAAAACTGTTTTTT.

The rearrangement uses TRBV28 and TRBJ2-2; D perhaps matches TRBD2 (5 bases). The V gene lost 6 bases and the J gene lost 6 bases, with 14 bases spanning the gap. The CDR3 sequence is 14 residues long. Germline-derived CDR1 and CDR2 are MDHEN and SYDVKM. CDR3 bases: TGTGCCAGCAGAACACTCAGCGGATCCGGGGAGCTGTTTTTT. Protein: CASRTLSGSGELFF.

This CDR3 is CASRGPFVPEAFF. In DNA, the CDR3 is TGTGCCAGCAGGGGGCCTTTCGTCCCTGAAGCTTTCTTT. This chain joins TRBV6-5 and TRBJ1-1; TRBD1 might be the D (5 bases). CDR1 and CDR2 (germline): MNHEY, SVGAGI. Trimming left V 6 bases short and J 6 bases short, with 14 bases between. CDR3 size: 13 residues.

V usage is TRBV15 and J usage is TRBJ1-6; tentatively, D is TRBD1 (5 bases). The CDR3 loop spans 17 amino acids. Germline V gives CDR1 LNHNV, CDR2 YYDKDF (reference sequence). V was cut by 0 bases and J by 7 bases, with 16 bases left in between. CDR3: CATSRDLAGSKNSPLHF. The CDR3, as DNA: TGTGCCACCAGCAGAGATCTTGCAGGGTCTAAGAATTCACCCCTCCACTTT.

V usage is TRBV21-1 and J usage is TRBJ2-1; the table's D gene call, TRBD2, was not cross checked with the DNA. TRBV21-1 is recorded as a pseudogene. CDR3 length: 18 residues. The CDR3 sequence: CARARLAGGPVSYNEQFF. Here the CDR3 DNA reads TGTGCCAGGGCCAGACTAGCGGGAGGACCCGTCTCCTACAATGAGCAGTTCTTC.

The DNA of the CDR3 is TGTGCCAGCAGCTTGGGGACAGGGGGCTGGGAGACCCAGTACTTC. Its protein product is CASSLGTGGWETQYF. This chain uses TRBV5-6 with TRBJ2-5; 11 positions match TRBD1. V shed 0 bases and J 5 bases; nucleotides not matched to a gene: 3. The germline V gene has CDR1 SGHDT and CDR2 YYEEEE. The CDR3 covers 15 residues.

This clone was seen just once. J is TRBJ1-1 and V is TRBV7-8; D is undetermined. This CDR3 is 14 amino acids long. Trimming took 3 bases from V and 0 from J, leaving 8 bases between them. The V gene's germline CDR1 is SGHVS and CDR2 FQNEAQ. This CDR3 reads CASSFREMNTEAFF. In nucleotides, the CDR3 is TGTGCCAGCAGCTTTAGGGAGATGAACACTGAAGCTTTCTTT.

This chain joins TRBV13 and TRBJ2-2, with a tentative D call TRBD2 (5 bases). Germline CDR1 PRHDT, CDR2 FYEKMQ (reference sequence). The CDR3 spans 15 residues. Trimming removed 3 bases at V and 1 base at J, with 9 bases between. In nucleotides, the CDR3 is TGTGCCAGCAGCTTGGGAGTTGTGAACACCGGGGAGCTGTTTTTT. It codes for CASSLGVVNTGELFF.

The gene calls are TRBV5-1 and TRBJ2-3, with 8 bases that match TRBD2. The J segment lost 2 bases and the V segment lost 10 bases, leaving 9 bases of the junction unmatched. Germline V gives CDR1 SGHRS, CDR2 YFSETQ. The CDR3 runs 14 residues. CDR3 region: CASQLAELTDTQYF. The CDR3 nucleotides are TGCGCCTCACAACTAGCGGAGCTCACAGATACGCAGTATTTT.

Concerning this clone itself: This sample also contains other DNA sequences that code for the same CDR3. The rearrangement uses TRBV11-3 and TRBJ2-2; a weak D match, TRBD2 (6 bases). Germline loops: CDR1 SGHNT, CDR2 YENEEA. V was shortened by 5 bases and J by 3 bases, with 10 bases between the two germline ends. CDR3 size: 14 residues. The CDR3 loop reads CASSLGGDTGELFF. The CDR3 DNA sequence: TGTGCCAGCAGCCTGGGGGGAGACACCGGGGAGCTGTTTTTT.